This T cell receptor beta chain was captured in a study of vaccination effects on CD4 cells after COVID-19. Expansion with viral peptide pools was applied to antigen-specific CD4+ T cells by the ViraFEST assay prior to sequencing. Upon completion of more than eight days in culture, CD4+ T cells were isolated. SARS-CoV-2 infection was confirmed by PCR in the person between March and December 2020. The CDR3 runs to 15 residues. Germline V lookup: CDR1 SEHNR, CDR2 FQNEAQ (reference sequence). Trimming took off 5 bases at V and 1 base at J, with 15 bases between the two ends. Sequencing used immunoSEQ multiplex PCR; TCRdb keeps in-frame clones, though not all of them. The data contain 45,000 to 70,000 clones, more than 75% of them singletons. On this clone itself: Its antigen remains unknown.

The chain recombines TRBV7-9 with TRBJ2-7; the D gene could be TRBD1 or TRBD2 (5 bases each). The material was CD4+ T cells from PBMCs cultured with HIV peptides, obtained before COVID-19 vaccination. Subset reported: HIV-1 Nef peptide pool negative control/reference culture. The receptor was derived from a human donor who had a prior SARS-CoV-2 infection. This CDR3 is CASSPSLGESYEQYF. The CDR3 coding sequence is TGTGCCAGCAGCCCCAGCCTAGGGGAGTCCTACGAGCAGTACTTC.